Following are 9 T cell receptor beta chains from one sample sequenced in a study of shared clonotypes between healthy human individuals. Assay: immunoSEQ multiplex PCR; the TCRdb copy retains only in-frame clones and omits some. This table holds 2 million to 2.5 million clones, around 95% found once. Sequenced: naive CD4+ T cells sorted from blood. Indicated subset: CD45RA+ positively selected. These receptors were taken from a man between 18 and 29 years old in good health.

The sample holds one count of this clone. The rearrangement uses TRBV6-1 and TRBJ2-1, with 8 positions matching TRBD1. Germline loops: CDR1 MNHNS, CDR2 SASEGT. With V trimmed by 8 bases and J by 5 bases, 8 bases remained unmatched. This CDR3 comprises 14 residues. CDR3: CASGGQVKNNEQFF. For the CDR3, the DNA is TGTGCCAGCGGGGGACAGGTGAAGAACAATGAGCAGTTCTTC.

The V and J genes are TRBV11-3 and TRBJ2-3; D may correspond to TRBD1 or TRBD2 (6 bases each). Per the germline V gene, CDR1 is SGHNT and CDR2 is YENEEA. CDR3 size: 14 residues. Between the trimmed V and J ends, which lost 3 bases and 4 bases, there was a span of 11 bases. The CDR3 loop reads CASSFDGGADTQYF. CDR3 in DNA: TGTGCCAGCAGCTTTGACGGGGGCGCAGATACGCAGTATTTT.

CDR3 sequence: CASSWTDTQYF. Written as DNA, the CDR3 is TGTGCCAGCAGCTGGACAGATACGCAGTATTTT. This chain links TRBV13 with TRBJ2-3; D unresolved. The CDR3 extends over 11 amino acids. Germline V gene lookup returns CDR1 PRHDT and CDR2 FYEKMQ (reference sequence). The ends were cut back, 4 bases at V and 3 bases at J, with 2 bases in the middle.

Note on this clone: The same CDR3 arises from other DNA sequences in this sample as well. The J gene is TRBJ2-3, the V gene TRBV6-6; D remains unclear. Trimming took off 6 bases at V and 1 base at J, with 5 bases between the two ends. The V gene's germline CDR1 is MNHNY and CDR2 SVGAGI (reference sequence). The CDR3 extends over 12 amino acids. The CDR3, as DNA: TGTGCCAGCAGCGGTGGCACAGATACGCAGTATTTT. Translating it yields CASSGGTDTQYF.

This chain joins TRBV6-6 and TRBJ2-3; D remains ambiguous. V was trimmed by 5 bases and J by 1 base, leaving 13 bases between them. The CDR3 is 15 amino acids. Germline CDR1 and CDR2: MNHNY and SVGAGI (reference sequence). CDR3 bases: TGTGCCAGCAGTCAGCAGATCTGGGGCACAGATACGCAGTATTTT. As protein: CASSQQIWGTDTQYF.

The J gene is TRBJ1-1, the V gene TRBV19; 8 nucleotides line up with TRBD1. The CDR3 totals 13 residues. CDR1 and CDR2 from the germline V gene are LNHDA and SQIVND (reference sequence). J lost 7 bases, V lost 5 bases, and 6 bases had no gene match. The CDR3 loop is CASSAGQGREAFF. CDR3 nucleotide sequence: TGTGCCAGTAGTGCCGGACAGGGTCGTGAAGCTTTCTTT.

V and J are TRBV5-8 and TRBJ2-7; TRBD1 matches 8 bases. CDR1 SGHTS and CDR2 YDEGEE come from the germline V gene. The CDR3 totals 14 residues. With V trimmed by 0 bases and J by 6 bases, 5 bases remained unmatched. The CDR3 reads CASSLDRGFGEQYF. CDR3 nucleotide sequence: TGTGCCAGCAGCTTGGACAGGGGGTTTGGCGAGCAGTACTTC.

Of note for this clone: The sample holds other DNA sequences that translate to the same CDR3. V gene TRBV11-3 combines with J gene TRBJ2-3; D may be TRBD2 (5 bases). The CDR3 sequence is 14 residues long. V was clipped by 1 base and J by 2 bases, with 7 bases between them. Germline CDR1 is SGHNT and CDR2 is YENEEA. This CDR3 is CASSLAGSTDTQYF. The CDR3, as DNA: TGTGCCAGCAGCTTAGCGGGGTCCACAGATACGCAGTATTTT.

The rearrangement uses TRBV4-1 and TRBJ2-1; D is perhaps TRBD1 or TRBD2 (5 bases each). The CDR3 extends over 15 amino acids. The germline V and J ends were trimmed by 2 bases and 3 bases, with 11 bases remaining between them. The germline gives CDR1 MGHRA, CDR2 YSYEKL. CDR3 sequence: CASSQSGTVYNEQFF. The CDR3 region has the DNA TGCGCCAGCAGCCAATCCGGGACGGTCTACAATGAGCAGTTCTTC.